These 26 T cell receptor beta chains came from one sample sequenced in a study of cytomegalovirus exposure and HLA in healthy donors. The PCR ran on 60 Vbeta and 13 Jbeta primers. This table comes from immunoSEQ multiplex PCR, and its TCRdb copy is limited to in-frame clones, with some not included. The sample lists 73,000 or so clones, around three quarters occurring once. Sequencing was performed on PBMCs. The source of these receptors is a middle-aged man in good health and CMV-seronegative.

This clone appeared once. The gene calls are TRBV7-9 and TRBJ1-1; D not resolved. V shed 9 bases and J shed 6 bases, with 20 bases lying between them. The germline CDR1 and CDR2 sequences are SEHNR and FQNEAQ (reference sequence). The CDR3 has 14 residues. In DNA form, the CDR3 reads TGTGCCAGTGAGCCACGGATTTCGGGTCCTGAAGCTTTCTTT. It codes for CASEPRISGPEAFF.

The V call is TRBV4-3, the J call TRBJ2-3; 9 bases align to TRBD2. The CDR3 sequence is 17 residues long. Trimming cost V 1 base and J 0 bases; bases outside gene matches: 5. Germline CDR1 is LGHNA and CDR2 is YSLEER. CDR3 DNA sequence: TGCGCCAGCAGCCAAGCTGGACTAGCGATTAGCACAGATACGCAGTATTTT. This gives the protein CASSQAGLAISTDTQYF.

The rearrangement uses TRBV11-3 and TRBJ2-1, with D hard to call. Trimming left V 2 bases short and J 3 bases short, with 11 bases between. The CDR3 consists of 15 residues. Germline V gene sequence: CDR1 SGHNT, CDR2 YENEEA. As DNA, the CDR3 is TGTGCCAGCAGCTTAAGCGTCTCAATCTACAATGAGCAGTTCTTC. Protein sequence: CASSLSVSIYNEQFF.

The chain uses TRBV15 and TRBJ1-2; D may be TRBD1 (5 bases). CDR1 and CDR2 (germline): LNHNV, YYDKDF (reference sequence). V lost 3 bases, J lost 4 bases, and 15 bases lay in between. This CDR3 is 15 amino acids long. The CDR3 region is CATSRGGTDVYGYTF. CDR3 coding DNA: TGTGCCACCAGCAGGGGGGGGACTGATGTCTATGGCTACACCTTC.

This clone qualifies as medium-sized. The chain recombines TRBV7-8 with TRBJ2-7; weak D call: TRBD1 (6 bases). Deletions cut 5 bases from V and 5 bases from J, with 16 bases between. The CDR3 loop spans 14 amino acids. Germline V gives CDR1 SGHVS, CDR2 FQNEAQ. The DNA of the CDR3 is TGTGCCAGCAGCGGTACAGGGTTCGACCACGAGCAGTACTTC. Its protein is CASSGTGFDHEQYF.

V usage is TRBV6-5 and J usage is TRBJ1-1; TRBD1 is a possible D gene (6 bases). With 5 bases removed from V and 3 bases from J, the gap between germline ends came to 13 bases. This CDR3 is 14 amino acids long. The germline gives CDR1 MNHEY, CDR2 SVGAGI. For the CDR3, the DNA is TGTGCCAGCAGTCACCGGGGGGGGCACACTGAAGCTTTCTTT. As protein: CASSHRGGHTEAFF.

The V and J genes are TRBV6-4 and TRBJ2-7; 8 bases agree with TRBD1. Unmatched junction bases numbered 4, after V lost 6 bases and J lost 3 bases. There are 13 residues in the CDR3. Germline V gene sequence: CDR1 MRHNA, CDR2 SNTAGT. This CDR3 reads CASSIDRGYEQYF. Written as DNA, the CDR3 is TGTGCCAGCAGCATCGACAGGGGCTACGAGCAGTACTTC.

V gene TRBV11-2 combines with J gene TRBJ1-1, with D possibly being TRBD1 (5 bases). CDR1 and CDR2 from the germline V gene are SGHAT and FQNNGV. The germline V and J ends were trimmed by 5 bases and 1 base, with 11 bases remaining between them. The CDR3 runs 14 residues. The CDR3 sequence: CASSRDGGNTEAFF. Here the CDR3 DNA reads TGTGCCAGCAGCCGGGACGGGGGGAACACTGAAGCTTTCTTT. Filled out from reference TRBV11-2 and TRBJ1-1, the complete variable domain reads EAGVAQSPRYKIIEKRQSVAFWCNPISGHATLYWYQQILGQGPKLLIQFQNNGVVDDSQLPKDRFSAERLKGVDSTLKIQPAKLEDSAVYLCASSRDGGNTEAFFGQGTRLTVV.

This clone appeared once. This chain joins TRBV11-2 and TRBJ2-7, with D possibly being TRBD2 (7 bases). The CDR3 consists of 15 residues. Trimming stripped 5 bases from V and 5 bases from J, with 19 bases between. Germline V gives CDR1 SGHAT, CDR2 FQNNGV. The CDR3 reads CASSERSGGSHEQYF. The CDR3 nucleotides read TGTGCCAGCAGCGAAAGGTCGGGGGGCAGTCACGAGCAGTACTTC. Using reference TRBV11-2 and TRBJ2-7 for the parts outside the CDR3, the full variable domain is EAGVAQSPRYKIIEKRQSVAFWCNPISGHATLYWYQQILGQGPKLLIQFQNNGVVDDSQLPKDRFSAERLKGVDSTLKIQPAKLEDSAVYLCASSERSGGSHEQYFGPGTRLTVT.

This rearrangement joins TRBV5-4 to TRBJ1-2; D is ambiguous. CDR3 length equals 14 residues. Trimming stripped 0 bases from V and 2 bases from J, with 8 bases between. CDR1 is SGHNT and CDR2 is YYREEE in the germline V gene (reference sequence). The CDR3 region has the DNA TGTGCCAGCAGCTTGGACATGGAGAACTATGGCTACACCTTC. The encoded protein is CASSLDMENYGYTF.

Remarks on this clone: This same CDR3 is encoded by further DNA sequences in the sample. The chain uses TRBV5-1 and TRBJ1-2, with a tentative D call TRBD1 (5 bases). This CDR3 comprises 15 residues. Trimming pared 0 bases from V and 2 bases from J, leaving 11 bases between. The germline gives CDR1 SGHRS, CDR2 YFSETQ. In nucleotides, the CDR3 is TGCGCCAGCAGCTTGGCCGTTACAGGAAACTATGGCTACACCTTC. Translation gives CASSLAVTGNYGYTF. The full variable domain, completed using reference TRBV5-1 and TRBJ1-2, is KAGVTQTPRYLIKTRGQQVTLSCSPISGHRSVSWYQQTPGQGLQFLFEYFSETQRNKGNFPGRFSGRQFSNSRSEMNVSTLELGDSALYLCASSLAVTGNYGYTFGSGTRLTVV.

Worth noting for this clone: Germline is not matched at one junction end, which may reflect a read error. The J gene is TRBJ1-4, the V gene TRBV6-1; possibly TRBD1 for D (6 bases). Looked up from germline, CDR1 is MNHNS and CDR2 is SASEGT. The CDR3 contains 15 residues. The CDR3 loop is CASSEGPGGRYALFF. As DNA, the CDR3 is TGTGCCAGCAGCGAAGGTCCGGGGGGGCGATACGCATTGTTTTTT.

This sequence joins TRBV4-1 and TRBJ2-3, with D perhaps TRBD2 (6 bases). The V end lost 0 bases, the J end lost 3 bases, and 10 bases lay between the germline ends. The germline V gene has CDR1 MGHRA and CDR2 YSYEKL. CDR3 length: 15 residues. The CDR3 DNA sequence: TGCGCCAGCAGCCAAGAACTAGCTGAGACAGATACGCAGTATTTT. Its protein product is CASSQELAETDTQYF.

The J gene is TRBJ1-5, the V gene TRBV7-2; D ambiguous. Trimming shortened V by 3 bases and J by 7 bases, and 13 bases separated the two germline ends. CDR3 length: 14 residues. CDR1 is SGHTA, CDR2 FQGNSA, per germline. Written as DNA, the CDR3 is TGTGCCAGCAGCTTTAGTCATTCGAGCCAGCCCCAGCATTTT. Translating gives CASSFSHSSQPQHF.

The chain joins TRBV5-1 to TRBJ2-6, with D maybe TRBD2 (5 bases). Germline V gene data show CDR1 as SGHRS and CDR2 as YFSETQ. The V end lost 4 bases, the J end lost 1 base, and 9 bases lay between the germline ends. CDR3 length equals 15 residues. CDR3 residues: CASSPGGSGANVLTF. The DNA for the CDR3 is TGCGCCAGCAGCCCCGGAGGATCTGGGGCCAACGTCCTGACTTTC.

Note on this clone: The same CDR3 can be traced to other DNA sequences in this sample. J is TRBJ2-3 and V is TRBV5-1, with TRBD2 matching 11 bases. Germline V gene data show CDR1 as SGHRS and CDR2 as YFSETQ. With 0 bases clipped from V and 3 bases from J, the junction kept 3 bases outside the gene matches. The CDR3 has 16 amino acids. CDR3 sequence reads: CASSLGLAGGTDTQYF. CDR3 bases: TGCGCCAGCAGCTTGGGCCTAGCGGGGGGAACAGATACGCAGTATTTT.

This chain links TRBV6-5 with TRBJ2-7, with 11 bases fitting TRBD2. The V and J ends lost 4 bases and 4 bases, in that order; junction bases with no gene match: 3. Germline CDR1 MNHEY, CDR2 SVGAGI. This CDR3 region has 14 residues. CDR3 protein: CASSLTSGGYEQYF. CDR3 in DNA: TGTGCCAGCAGTTTAACTAGCGGGGGATACGAGCAGTACTTC.

This clone occurred once. The genes are TRBV30 and TRBJ2-7; possible D gene TRBD2, 5 bases. The CDR3 is 15 residues long. V lost 1 base and J lost 10, with 23 bases in between. Germline V lookup: CDR1 GTSNPN, CDR2 SVGIG (reference sequence). The CDR3 spells CAWSDPRVGSVEQYF. The CDR3 nucleotides read TGTGCCTGGAGTGATCCGAGGGTTGGGAGTGTCGAACAGTACTTC.

The chain combines TRBV10-3 with TRBJ1-6; 10 bases line up with TRBD1. The junction had 6 bases not matched to a gene; V was cut back by 6 bases and J by 10 bases. The CDR3 is 14 amino acids. Germline loops: CDR1 ENHRY, CDR2 SYGVKD. DNA of the CDR3: TGTGCCATCAGGCCGACAGGGGGCAACTCACCCCTCCACTTT. Protein product: CAIRPTGGNSPLHF.

Details on this clone: One junction end does not reproduce the germline sequence, and a read error may be involved. This chain uses TRBV28 with TRBJ1-1; 9 bases align to TRBD1. Germline CDR1 reads MDHEN; CDR2 reads SYDVKM. This CDR3 spans 13 amino acids. CDR3 protein: CASSPRDRVEVFF. Written as DNA, the CDR3 is TGTGCCAGCAGTCCCCGGGACAGGGTAGAAGTTTTCTTT.

The chain recombines TRBV9 with TRBJ2-7, with 11 positions matching TRBD1. Germline V CDR1 and CDR2: SGDLS, YYNGEE. The J segment lost 4 bases and the V segment lost 3 bases, leaving 3 bases of the junction unmatched. This CDR3 spans 14 amino acids. The CDR3 protein is CASSADRGLYEQYF. Here the CDR3 DNA reads TGTGCCAGCAGCGCGGACAGGGGGCTATACGAGCAGTACTTC.

J is TRBJ2-1 and V is TRBV6-1, with D tentatively TRBD2 (6 bases). The V and J ends lost 8 bases and 7 bases respectively, with 15 bases between them. The CDR3 runs to 13 residues. CDR1 and CDR2 (germline): MNHNS, SASEGT. The CDR3 loop reads CASSEGYWNEQFF. DNA of the CDR3: TGTGCCAGCTCGGAGGGTTATTGGAATGAGCAGTTCTTC.

V is TRBV7-9 and J is TRBJ2-2; D remains ambiguous. Germline V gene lookup returns CDR1 SEHNR and CDR2 FQNEAQ (reference sequence). Deletions cut 1 base from V and 7 bases from J, with 4 bases between. CDR3 length: 12 amino acids. The CDR3 coding sequence is TGTGCCAGCAGCTTAGAGAGCGGGGAGCTGTTTTTT. Amino acid sequence: CASSLESGELFF.

This chain connects TRBV5-1 to TRBJ2-3, with TRBD2 as a possible D gene (7 bases). The length of the CDR3 is 17 residues. The V gene's germline CDR1 is SGHRS and CDR2 YFSETQ. Between the trimmed V and J ends, which lost 0 bases and 8 bases, there was a span of 22 bases. This CDR3 reads CASSLDGGAVRSGTQYF. CDR3 nucleotides: TGCGCCAGCAGCTTGGATGGGGGGGCGGTCAGATCAGGTACGCAGTATTTT.

V usage is TRBV29-1 and J usage is TRBJ2-1; TRBD1 might be the D (6 bases). The V gene's germline CDR1 is SQVTM and CDR2 ANQGSEA. Deletions cut 1 base from V and 2 bases from J, with 15 bases between. This CDR3 comprises 16 residues. The CDR3 DNA follows: TGCAGCGTTGAAGGCGTTTGGCAGGGGACCTACAATGAGCAGTTCTTC. This translates into CSVEGVWQGTYNEQFF.

As for this clone: The same CDR3 is also encoded by other DNA sequences in this sample. CDR3 DNA: TGTGCCAGTAGTATCGCAGGATCTTCCTACGAGCAGTACTTC. As protein: CASSIAGSSYEQYF. The J gene is TRBJ2-7, the V gene TRBV19, with unresolved D. Germline V gives CDR1 LNHDA, CDR2 SQIVND (reference sequence). The CDR3 is made up of 14 amino acids. V was clipped by 3 bases and J by 1 base, with 10 bases between them.